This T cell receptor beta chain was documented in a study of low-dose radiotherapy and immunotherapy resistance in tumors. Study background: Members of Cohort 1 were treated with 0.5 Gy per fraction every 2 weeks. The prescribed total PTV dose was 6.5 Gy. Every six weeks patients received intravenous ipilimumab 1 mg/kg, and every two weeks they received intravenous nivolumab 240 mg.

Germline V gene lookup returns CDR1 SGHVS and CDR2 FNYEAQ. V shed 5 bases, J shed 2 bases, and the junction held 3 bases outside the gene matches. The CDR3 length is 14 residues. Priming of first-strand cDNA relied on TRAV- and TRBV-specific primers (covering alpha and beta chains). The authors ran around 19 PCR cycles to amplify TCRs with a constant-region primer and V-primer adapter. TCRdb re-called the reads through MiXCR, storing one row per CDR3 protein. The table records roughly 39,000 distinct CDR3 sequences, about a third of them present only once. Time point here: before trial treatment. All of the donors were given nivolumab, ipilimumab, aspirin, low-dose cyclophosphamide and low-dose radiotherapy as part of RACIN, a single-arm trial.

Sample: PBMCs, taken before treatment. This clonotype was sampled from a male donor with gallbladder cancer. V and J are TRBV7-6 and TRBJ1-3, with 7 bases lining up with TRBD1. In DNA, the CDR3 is TGTGCCAGCAGCACGACAGGGACTGGAAACACCATATATTTT. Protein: CASSTTGTGNTIYF.